Given below is one TCR beta chain in context. At the DNA level, this CDR3 is encoded by other sequences in the same sample as well. These data are taken from a study of T cell changes during pregnancy in multiple sclerosis. Sequencing was performed with immunoSEQ multiplex PCR; in TCRdb, only in-frame clones are kept and a portion is missing. The table lists about 93,000 clones, roughly 91% of them singletons. Deletions cut 3 bases from V and 0 bases from J, with 20 bases between. CDR1 GTSNPN and CDR2 SVGIG come from the germline V gene (reference sequence). This CDR3 is 17 amino acids long. The sample here was peripheral blood, taken after pregnancy. This chain uses TRBV30 with TRBJ2-5; perhaps TRBD2 as D (6 bases). The receptor was isolated from a female donor in good health, enrolled as a control in a pregnancy study. The CDR3 protein is CAWRREGAGRYQETQYF. In DNA, the CDR3 is TGTGCCTGGAGGCGGGAAGGGGCGGGGCGGTACCAAGAGACCCAGTACTTC.